These 28 T cell receptor beta chains were sequenced from one sample in a study of Ad26.COV2.S vaccination and SARS-CoV-2 variants. TCRdb keeps only in-frame clones here, not all; method: immunoSEQ multiplex PCR. The top ten clones hold around 4.2% of a sample with approximately 340,000 clones, around 90% of them seen once. This specimen consisted of peripheral blood, obtained after recovery from COVID-19. Receptor source: a human donor who had recovered from COVID-19.

The rearrangement joins TRBV14 to TRBJ1-4, with D possibly being TRBD1 (6 bases). CDR1 and CDR2 (germline): SGHDN, FVKESK. This CDR3 has 17 residues. V lost 2 bases and J 7 bases, leaving 20 bases between the germline ends. CDR3 sequence (DNA): TGTGCCAGCAGCCAACCTACCGGGACAAATGTACCTGAAAAACTGTTTTTT. Translated: CASSQPTGTNVPEKLFF.

The chain combines TRBV9 with TRBJ2-3; 10 positions match TRBD2. CDR3 length: 14 residues. Germline lookup yields CDR1 SGDLS and CDR2 YYNGEE. V shed 3 bases and J 10 bases; nucleotides not matched to a gene: 8. This CDR3 reads CASSDSRTSGAQYF. Written as DNA, the CDR3 is TGTGCCAGCAGCGATAGTAGGACTAGCGGTGCGCAGTATTTT. The full variable domain, with the rest looked up from reference TRBV9 and TRBJ2-3, is DSGVTQTPKHLITATGQRVTLRCSPRSGDLSVYWYQQSLDQGLQFLIQYYNGEERAKGNILERFSAQQFPDLHSELNLSSLELGDSALYFCASSDSRTSGAQYFGPGTRLTVL.

The J gene is TRBJ2-2, the V gene TRBV4-1; D gene ambiguous. The germline V and J ends were trimmed by 4 bases and 1 base, with 10 bases remaining between them. CDR3 length equals 15 residues. In germline, CDR1 is MGHRA, CDR2 YSYEKL. The CDR3 sequence: CASSRGQENTGELFF. DNA for the CDR3: TGCGCCAGCAGCCGTGGGCAGGAGAACACCGGGGAGCTGTTTTTT.

This clone is a singleton in its sample. The chain uses TRBV11-2 and TRBJ2-5; possibly TRBD2 for D (6 bases). This CDR3 comprises 16 residues. Looked up from germline, CDR1 is SGHAT and CDR2 is FQNNGV. Trimming took off 5 bases at V and 4 bases at J, with 20 bases between the two ends. CDR3 region: CASSAHPQARGETQYF. The CDR3 nucleotides read TGTGCCAGCAGCGCCCACCCCCAAGCGCGGGGAGAGACCCAGTACTTC.

The CDR3 DNA follows: TGTGCCAGCAGCCCCCTTGAAGGATGGTCCAAAGCTTTCTTT. The encoded protein is CASSPLEGWSKAFF. The gene calls are TRBV27 and TRBJ1-1; D ambiguous. The length of the CDR3 is 14 residues. Trimming removed 6 bases from V and 9 bases from J, with 20 bases in between. Per germline, CDR1 MNHEY and CDR2 SMNVEV (reference sequence).

The chain couples TRBV7-3 to TRBJ2-2; a weak D match, TRBD1 (6 bases). CDR3 length: 15 amino acids. Trimming removed 5 bases from V and 9 bases from J, with 19 bases in between. Germline V lookup: CDR1 SGHTA, CDR2 FQGTGA. The CDR3 bases are TGTGCCAGCAGCCTACAGGGACATCGTACACGGGAGCTGTTTTTT. Its translation: CASSLQGHRTRELFF.

This clone was picked up many times. The rearrangement links TRBV15 to TRBJ1-3; D perhaps matches TRBD1 (5 bases). Looked up from germline, CDR1 is LNHNV and CDR2 is YYDKDF (reference sequence). The CDR3 is 14 residues long. V was cut by 5 bases and J by 1 base, with 9 bases left in between. CDR3 amino acids: CATSEGNSGNTIYF. CDR3 coding DNA: TGTGCCACCAGCGAGGGGAATTCTGGAAACACCATATATTTT.

The rearrangement joins TRBV18 to TRBJ1-1; D is ambiguous. Trimming shortened V by 4 bases and J by 0 bases, and 12 bases separated the two germline ends. CDR3 size: 15 residues. Germline V gene sequence: CDR1 KGHSH, CDR2 LQKENI. In nucleotides, the CDR3 is TGTGCCAGCTCACGCGTTGATCGGTTGAACACTGAAGCTTTCTTT. Protein: CASSRVDRLNTEAFF.

The rearrangement uses TRBV5-1 and TRBJ2-3; 8 bases line up with TRBD2. This CDR3 is built from 18 residues. Germline CDR1 SGHRS, CDR2 YFSETQ. The junction had 13 bases not matched to a gene; V was cut back by 4 bases and J by 0 bases. The CDR3 sequence: CASSLRGLAGRSTDTQYF. DNA for the CDR3: TGCGCCAGCAGCCTGCGTGGGCTAGCGGGCCGTAGCACAGATACGCAGTATTTT. Together with reference TRBV5-1 and TRBJ2-3, the CDR3 gives the full variable domain: KAGVTQTPRYLIKTRGQQVTLSCSPISGHRSVSWYQQTPGQGLQFLFEYFSETQRNKGNFPGRFSGRQFSNSRSEMNVSTLELGDSALYLCASSLRGLAGRSTDTQYFGPGTRLTVL.

The chain uses TRBV13 and TRBJ2-7, with D tentatively TRBD2 (5 bases). The CDR3 has 14 amino acids. V gave up 5 bases and J gave up 1 base, with 12 bases separating them. Per the germline V gene, CDR1 is PRHDT and CDR2 is FYEKMQ (reference sequence). The CDR3 region is CASSLGDGSYEQYF. The CDR3 DNA reads as TGTGCCAGCAGCCTCGGGGATGGGTCCTACGAGCAGTACTTC.

V is TRBV3-1 (or the pseudogene TRBV3-2) and J is TRBJ2-7; TRBD2 is a possible D gene (5 bases). V was shortened by 4 bases and J by 2 bases, with 18 bases between the two germline ends. Germline lookup yields CDR1 LGHDT and CDR2 YNNKEL (reference sequence). The CDR3 spans 16 residues. DNA for the CDR3: TGTGCCAGCAGCCCACGGGCGGGCTACACGGCCTACGAGCAGTACTTC. Protein sequence: CASSPRAGYTAYEQYF.

This chain links TRBV3-1 (or the pseudogene TRBV3-2) with TRBJ2-5; D is ambiguous. The CDR3 sequence is 15 residues long. The V gene lost 1 base and the J gene lost 6 bases, with 15 bases spanning the gap. The germline V gene encodes CDR1 LGHDT and CDR2 YNNKEL (reference sequence). CDR3 in DNA: TGTGCCAGCAGCCAAGGTCTGGGGAATCCGAAGACCCAGTACTTC. This codes for CASSQGLGNPKTQYF.

The chain recombines TRBV7-2 with TRBJ1-3, with 9 nucleotides matching TRBD1. The V gene's germline CDR1 is SGHTA and CDR2 FQGNSA. The ends lost 1 base at V and 6 bases at J; junction bases unmatched: 1. The CDR3 consists of 14 residues. The CDR3, as DNA: TGTGCCAGCAGCTTAGACAGGGGGCCAAACACCATATATTTT. Amino acid sequence: CASSLDRGPNTIYF.

The rearrangement uses TRBV19 and TRBJ1-3; D is unresolved. Germline V gives CDR1 LNHDA, CDR2 SQIVND (reference sequence). The CDR3 covers 16 residues. The V end lost 1 base, the J end lost 1 base, and 11 bases lay between the germline ends. CDR3 amino acids: CASSIAAGTSGNTIYF. The CDR3, as DNA: TGTGCCAGTAGTATAGCAGCGGGAACGTCTGGAAACACCATATATTTT.

V gene TRBV7-9 combines with J gene TRBJ2-1; D may be TRBD2 (5 bases). The CDR3 loop spans 13 amino acids. CDR1 is SEHNR, CDR2 FQNEAQ, per germline (reference sequence). V lost 3 bases and J lost 8, with 11 bases in between. CDR3 DNA: TGTGCCAGCAGCTTCGCGGGCAAGGATGAGCAGTTCTTC. This gives the protein CASSFAGKDEQFF.

The rearrangement links TRBV3-1 (or the pseudogene TRBV3-2) to TRBJ2-7; D is ambiguous. The V and J ends lost 2 bases and 2 bases respectively, with 4 bases between them. This CDR3 is built from 12 residues. CDR1 and CDR2 from the germline V gene are LGHDT and YNNKEL (reference sequence). CDR3 in DNA: TGTGCCAGCAGCCAAACTACCTACGAGCAGTACTTC. Translating gives CASSQTTYEQYF.

V is TRBV2 and J is TRBJ1-2, with no clear D. V lost 6 bases and J lost 7, with 12 bases in between. The germline V gene encodes CDR1 SNHLY and CDR2 FYNNEI. The CDR3 is made up of 12 amino acids. The chain's CDR3 is CASRAQEPGYTF. The CDR3 nucleotides read TGTGCCAGCAGGGCCCAGGAACCTGGCTACACCTTC.

The rearrangement joins TRBV9 to TRBJ2-7; D is unresolved. Germline V gives CDR1 SGDLS, CDR2 YYNGEE. Trimming pared 0 bases from V and 0 bases from J, leaving 10 bases between. This CDR3 contains 15 residues. The CDR3 reads CASSVETAPSYEQYF. The DNA of the CDR3 is TGTGCCAGCAGCGTAGAAACGGCCCCCTCCTACGAGCAGTACTTC.

The chain has TRBV13 and TRBJ1-2, with 10 bases identical to TRBD1. V lost 5 bases, J lost 7 bases, and 13 bases stayed unmatched. The CDR3 sequence is 16 residues long. Germline V gene sequence: CDR1 PRHDT, CDR2 FYEKMQ (reference sequence). The CDR3 reads CASSPGTGDGEGGYTF. The DNA for the CDR3 is TGTGCCAGCAGCCCCGGGACAGGGGATGGGGAGGGTGGCTACACCTTC. Full variable domain (outside the CDR3, taken from reference TRBV13 and TRBJ1-2): AAGVIQSPRHLIKEKRETATLKCYPIPRHDTVYWYQQGPGQDPQFLISFYEKMQSDKGSIPDRFSAQQFSDYHSELNMSSLELGDSALYFCASSPGTGDGEGGYTFGSGTRLTVV.

J is TRBJ1-4 and V is TRBV7-9, with D tentatively TRBD1 (5 bases). CDR1 and CDR2 (germline): SEHNR, FQNEAQ (reference sequence). V lost 2 bases and J 4 bases, leaving 14 bases between the germline ends. This CDR3 has 16 residues. CDR3 region: CASSLRGGGGNEKLFF. The CDR3 bases are TGTGCCAGCAGCTTACGGGGCGGCGGGGGTAATGAAAAACTGTTTTTT.

This clone was counted once. V is TRBV7-2 and J is TRBJ2-3, with TRBD2 matching over 14 bases. The CDR3 contains 16 residues. Germline V gene sequence: CDR1 SGHTA, CDR2 FQGNSA. Germline trimming cut 5 bases from V and 8 bases from J; bases unmatched to any gene: 9. The CDR3 nucleotides are TGTGCCAGCAGCCCCAGACTAGCGGGGGGGCGAATTACGCAGTATTTT. This gives the protein CASSPRLAGGRITQYF.

The CDR3 region is CASPSGSSGGSSYNEQFF. As DNA, the CDR3 is TGCGCCAGCCCATCAGGGTCTAGCGGGGGTAGCTCCTACAATGAGCAGTTCTTC. The chain combines TRBV5-1 with TRBJ2-1; TRBD2 matches at 10 bases. This CDR3 has 18 residues. Germline trimming cut 7 bases from V and 0 bases from J; bases unmatched to any gene: 13. Germline CDR1 and CDR2: SGHRS and YFSETQ.

The rearrangement joins TRBV19 to TRBJ1-2, with a tentative D call TRBD1 (5 bases). The CDR3 is 14 residues long. Germline CDR1 reads LNHDA; CDR2 reads SQIVND (reference sequence). Trimming took off 4 bases at V and 3 bases at J, with 12 bases between the two ends. The CDR3: CASSNPGVDYGYTF. DNA of the CDR3: TGTGCCAGTAGTAATCCGGGGGTTGACTATGGCTACACCTTC.

The chain employs TRBV7-2 and TRBJ2-7; the match to TRBD1 covers 10 bases. Per the germline V gene, CDR1 is SGHTA and CDR2 is FQGNSA. J lost 5 bases, V lost 0 bases, and 7 bases had no gene match. The CDR3 extends over 16 amino acids. CDR3 loop: CASSLAHWTGGNEQYF. CDR3 coding DNA: TGTGCCAGCAGCTTAGCTCATTGGACAGGGGGTAACGAGCAGTACTTC.

Notes on this clone: An end of the junction differs from the germline gene, which may be a read error. Distinct nucleotide sequences in the sample also encode this CDR3. The chain uses TRBV4-3 and TRBJ2-6, with D possibly being TRBD1 (5 bases). Germline CDR1 LGHNA, CDR2 YSLEER. The CDR3 contains 18 residues. CDR3 sequence (DNA): TGCGCCAGCAGCCAAGACTCCCTTGAGATATCTGGGGCCAACGTCCTGACCTTC. This gives the protein CASSQDSLEISGANVLTF.

J is TRBJ2-4 and V is TRBV2, with a tentative D call TRBD1 (6 bases). Germline V gene sequence: CDR1 SNHLY, CDR2 FYNNEI. V was clipped by 4 bases and J by 4 bases, with 20 bases between them. The CDR3 has 17 amino acids. DNA for the CDR3: TGTGCCAGCAGTGCTTACCGCCTGGGACAAGGGAAAAACATTCAGTACTTC. Its translation: CASSAYRLGQGKNIQYF.

V is TRBV5-8 and J is TRBJ1-6; D call uncertain. The V gene lost 1 base and the J gene lost 5 bases, with 16 bases spanning the gap. The germline CDR1 and CDR2 sequences are SGHTS and YDEGEE. The CDR3 loop spans 17 amino acids. CDR3 sequence: CASSLSLGTVNNSPLHF. In DNA, the CDR3 is TGTGCCAGCAGCTTGTCTCTGGGAACGGTGAATAATTCACCCCTCCACTTT.

The genes are TRBV9 and TRBJ2-7, with unresolved D. V shed 0 bases and J shed 0 bases, with 7 bases lying between them. The CDR3 has 14 residues. CDR1 and CDR2 from the germline V gene are SGDLS and YYNGEE. The CDR3 sequence: CASSVGMASYEQYF. The CDR3 DNA sequence: TGTGCCAGCAGCGTAGGAATGGCCTCCTACGAGCAGTACTTC.